One sample yielded the 24 T cell receptor beta chains listed below, sequenced in a study of vaccination effects on CD4 cells after COVID-19. Sequencing was performed with immunoSEQ multiplex PCR; in TCRdb, only in-frame clones are kept and a portion is missing. This sample has some 50,000 clones; 74% occur once, and the top ten carry less than 15%. ViraFEST used viral peptide pools to expand antigen-specific CD4+ T cells before sequencing. Following 10 days of culture, CD4+ T cells were isolated. Participants received two doses of either the BNT162b2 or mRNA-1273 vaccine. These receptors lack a known antigen. The sample in question was CD4+ T cells from PBMCs cultured with HCoV-OC43 spike peptides, obtained after COVID-19 vaccination. Noted subset: HCoV-OC43 spike overlapping peptide pool stimulation. The receptors shown here come from a human donor who received a COVID-19 vaccine.

This clone was seen a handful of times. The V and J genes are TRBV5-6 and TRBJ1-2; D not certain. The V and J ends lost 0 bases and 5 bases respectively, with 8 bases between them. The length of the CDR3 is 13 residues. Looked up from germline, CDR1 is SGHDT and CDR2 is YYEEEE. The CDR3 loop reads CASSLGTVYGYTF. The CDR3 DNA reads TGTGCCAGCAGCTTGGGGACGGTATATGGCTACACCTTC.

This chain joins TRBV5-1 and TRBJ2-7; D remains ambiguous. The germline V gene encodes CDR1 SGHRS and CDR2 YFSETQ. There are 12 residues in the CDR3. V was clipped by 4 bases and J by 2 bases, with 7 bases between them. CDR3 amino acids: CASSRVAYEQYF. The CDR3 DNA follows: TGCGCCAGCAGCCGCGTAGCCTACGAGCAGTACTTC.

The V call is TRBV2, the J call TRBJ1-1; 8 bases are a match to TRBD1. After removal of 6 bases from V and 5 bases from J, the junction contained 11 bases not matched to a gene. The length of the CDR3 is 15 residues. Per the germline V gene, CDR1 is SNHLY and CDR2 is FYNNEI. The CDR3 DNA is TGTGCCAGCAGCTCCGTGCAGGGGGCCCTTACTGAAGCTTTCTTT. Translated, it gives CASSSVQGALTEAFF.

This chain connects TRBV10-1 to TRBJ1-1; maybe TRBD1 (6 bases). The germline V gene encodes CDR1 WNHNN and CDR2 SYGVQD (reference sequence). V was cut by 6 bases and J by 7 bases, with 12 bases left in between. There are 12 residues in the CDR3. Written as DNA, the CDR3 is TGCGCCAGCAGCGTCGGACAGTATGAAGCTTTCTTT. This encodes CASSVGQYEAFF.

This clone occurred a few times. The chain uses TRBV29-1 and TRBJ2-2; tentatively, D is TRBD2 (6 bases). V gave up 8 bases and J gave up 4 bases, with 17 bases separating them. Germline V gives CDR1 SQVTM, CDR2 ANQGSEA. There are 14 residues in the CDR3. CDR3 coding DNA: TGCAGCTTTTCTGGGGGGACGATCACCGGGGAGCTGTTTTTT. It encodes CSFSGGTITGELFF.

The rearrangement uses TRBV7-8 and TRBJ2-5, with D unresolved. The CDR3 extends over 13 amino acids. Trimming took 4 bases from V and 2 from J, leaving 8 bases between them. The V gene's germline CDR1 is SGHVS and CDR2 FQNEAQ. The CDR3 DNA reads as TGTGCCAGCAGCTCCGTCAGGCAAGAGACCCAGTACTTC. It codes for CASSSVRQETQYF.

This clone has a single count. The V call is TRBV5-6, the J call TRBJ2-5; no reliable D call. The CDR3 contains 11 residues. Trimming pared 4 bases from V and 13 bases from J, leaving 14 bases between. Germline loops: CDR1 SGHDT, CDR2 YYEEEE. The CDR3 nucleotides are TGTGCCAGCAGCAACTACTACAAGAGGTACTTC. Translating it yields CASSNYYKRYF.

The chain has TRBV6-4 and TRBJ2-3; 9 bases line up with TRBD2. Germline CDR1 MRHNA, CDR2 SNTAGT. The V gene end was trimmed by 0 bases and the J gene end by 6 bases; junction bases not matched to a gene: 7. This CDR3 spans 16 amino acids. CDR3 sequence: CASSDSVAGGPDTQYF. For the CDR3, the DNA is TGTGCCAGCAGTGACTCGGTGGCGGGGGGGCCCGATACGCAGTATTTT.

The V and J genes are TRBV6-1 and TRBJ2-7; perhaps TRBD2 as D (7 bases). Deletions cut 1 base from V and 0 bases from J, with 13 bases between. The germline CDR1 and CDR2 sequences are MNHNS and SASEGT. The CDR3 consists of 16 residues. CDR3 DNA: TGTGCCAGCAGTGAAGGTGGGGGCGGGAGCTCCTACGAGCAGTACTTC. Its protein product is CASSEGGGGSSYEQYF.

The gene calls are TRBV7-7 and TRBJ2-2; D is unresolved. The CDR3 covers 14 residues. V dropped 1 base and J dropped 7 bases, with 10 bases sitting between them. CDR1 is SSHAT, CDR2 FNYEAQ, per germline (reference sequence). This CDR3 reads CASSLGGLNGELFF. CDR3 DNA sequence: TGTGCCAGCAGCTTAGGGGGTTTGAACGGGGAGCTGTTTTTT.

This clone has a handful of counts. The rearrangement uses TRBV30 and TRBJ1-2; no firm D call. Germline assignment: CDR1 GTSNPN and CDR2 SVGIG (reference sequence). The germline V and J ends were trimmed by 7 bases and 8 bases, with 17 bases remaining between them. The CDR3 has 12 residues. The CDR3 DNA follows: TGTGCCTCTGGACGGCCCGCTAGGGGCTACACCTTC. Translated, it gives CASGRPARGYTF.

V is TRBV10-1 and J is TRBJ2-1, with TRBD2 matching over 9 bases. Germline values: CDR1 WNHNN, CDR2 SYGVQD (reference sequence). This CDR3 comprises 16 residues. The V segment lost 7 bases and the J segment 5 bases; nucleotides outside the gene matches: 12. CDR3 protein: CASILPSGRKHNEQFF. DNA for the CDR3: TGCGCCAGCATATTGCCGAGCGGGAGGAAACACAATGAGCAGTTCTTC.

To note about this clone: An end of the junction does not agree with germline; a read error may underlie this. The chain uses TRBV20-1 and TRBJ2-5; either TRBD1 or TRBD2 may supply D (5 bases each). The CDR3 has 14 amino acids. Germline CDR1 is DFQATT and CDR2 is SNEGSKA (reference sequence). DNA for the CDR3: TGCAGTGCTAGTCGGGACGCTGGAAGAGAGGCCCAGTACTTC. It specifies CSASRDAGREAQYF.

The rearrangement uses TRBV6-2 or TRBV6-3 and TRBJ1-6; TRBD1 matches 7 bases. V dropped 2 bases and J dropped 9; count of bases not matched to a gene: 7. CDR1 MNHEY and CDR2 SVGEGT come from the germline V gene. There are 15 residues in the CDR3. Here the CDR3 DNA reads TGTGCCAGCAGTTACGATAGACAGGGAAGTTCACCCCTCCACTTT. Translating it yields CASSYDRQGSSPLHF.

The V and J genes are TRBV4-1 and TRBJ2-3, with TRBD2 identical over 8 bases. Looked up from germline, CDR1 is MGHRA and CDR2 is YSYEKL. J lost 9 bases, V lost 5 bases, and 13 bases had no gene match. The CDR3 contains 15 residues. CDR3 bases: TGCGCCAGCAGCAGAGTTAGCGGGGACTCGAGAACGCAGTATTTT. Protein: CASSRVSGDSRTQYF.

The chain is built from TRBV5-1 and TRBJ1-6; 7 nucleotides align to TRBD1. The germline V gene has CDR1 SGHRS and CDR2 YFSETQ. V gave up 4 bases and J gave up 6 bases; unmatched junction bases: 10. This CDR3 spans 16 amino acids. CDR3 in DNA: TGCGCCAGCAGCCTGACCCGACAGGGTTCTAATTCACCCCTCCACTTT. Translated, it gives CASSLTRQGSNSPLHF.

The chain has TRBV5-1 and TRBJ2-5; 8 nucleotides line up with TRBD2. V was clipped by 0 bases and J by 1 base; unmatched bases: 5. This CDR3 region has 16 residues. The germline gives CDR1 SGHRS, CDR2 YFSETQ. The CDR3 region has the DNA TGCGCCAGCAGCTTGGCCCCGGCGGGGGGCCAAGAGACCCAGTACTTC. Protein product: CASSLAPAGGQETQYF.

The CDR3 here is CASSPLLAEYYEQYF. CDR3 in DNA: TGTGCCAGCAGCCCCCTACTAGCGGAATATTACGAGCAGTACTTC. J is TRBJ2-7 and V is TRBV11-2; 8 nucleotides align to TRBD2. This CDR3 has 15 amino acids. Trimming took 5 bases from V and 4 from J; bases not matched to a gene: 10. Looked up from germline, CDR1 is SGHAT and CDR2 is FQNNGV.

This rearrangement joins TRBV10-2 to TRBJ2-3, with 8 bases matching TRBD2. Losses at the gene ends were 2 bases for V and 2 bases for J; bases not matched to a gene: 12. Germline loops: CDR1 WSHSY, CDR2 SAAADI. This CDR3 comprises 18 residues. This CDR3 is CASSEGLAGPAFTDTQYF. The CDR3 DNA sequence: TGCGCCAGCAGTGAGGGGCTAGCGGGCCCGGCCTTCACAGATACGCAGTATTTT.

The genes are TRBV11-2 and TRBJ2-5; 9 nucleotides line up with TRBD2. V lost 5 bases, J lost 1 base, and 5 bases stayed unmatched. There are 15 residues in the CDR3. The germline V gene has CDR1 SGHAT and CDR2 FQNNGV. The DNA for the CDR3 is TGTGCCAGCAGCCCTAATAGCGGGGGCCAAGAGACCCAGTACTTC. Amino acid sequence: CASSPNSGGQETQYF.

The rearrangement joins TRBV7-9 to TRBJ2-3; the D call may be TRBD1 or TRBD2 (6 bases each). The V gene lost 2 bases and the J gene lost 2 bases, with 17 bases spanning the gap. CDR3 size: 17 residues. Germline assignment: CDR1 SEHNR and CDR2 FQNEAQ (reference sequence). CDR3 in amino acids: CASSLSKGGKDTDTQYF. CDR3 DNA: TGTGCCAGCAGCTTATCAAAGGGGGGTAAGGACACAGATACGCAGTATTTT.

The chain couples TRBV11-1 to TRBJ2-1; 9 bases align to TRBD1. The CDR3 loop spans 15 amino acids. Trimming at V came to 5 bases and at J to 8 bases, leaving 10 bases not matched to a gene. The germline CDR1 and CDR2 sequences are SGHAT and FQDESV (reference sequence). CDR3 region: CASSLQQGARHEQFF. Written as DNA, the CDR3 is TGTGCCAGCAGCCTCCAACAGGGGGCGCGTCATGAGCAGTTCTTC.

V and J are TRBV29-1 and TRBJ2-3, with a possible D match to TRBD2 (5 bases). Germline values: CDR1 SQVTM, CDR2 ANQGSEA. CDR3 length: 19 residues. The V and J ends lost 0 bases and 0 bases respectively, with 22 bases between them. The CDR3 DNA is TGCAGCGTTGAAGATACGGGAAGACTACCTAGCTCTAGCACAGATACGCAGTATTTT. Its protein is CSVEDTGRLPSSSTDTQYF.

This chain uses TRBV27 with TRBJ1-1; D possibly corresponds to TRBD1 (6 bases). CDR1 and CDR2 (germline): MNHEY, SMNVEV (reference sequence). Trimming cost V 2 bases and J 1 base, with 14 bases left between them. The CDR3 extends over 16 amino acids. The CDR3 DNA follows: TGTGCCAGCAGTTTACATATGGGACACCAGAACACTGAAGCTTTCTTT. It encodes CASSLHMGHQNTEAFF.